This T cell receptor (beta chain) was identified in a study of T cell changes during pregnancy in multiple sclerosis. This clone has just one count. The CDR3 spans 11 residues. Germline V gives CDR1 DFQATT, CDR2 SNEGSKA (reference sequence). Trimming removed 1 base from V and 5 bases from J, with 3 bases in between. Sequencing used immunoSEQ multiplex PCR; TCRdb keeps in-frame clones, though not all of them. In the table there are roughly 50,000 clones, around 92% of which are singletons. The rearrangement links TRBV20-1 to TRBJ2-1; no reliable D call. The receptor was derived from a female donor with multiple sclerosis, enrolled in a pregnancy study. This specimen consisted of CD4+ T cells from peripheral blood mononuclear cells, obtained in the third trimester of pregnancy. CDR3 in amino acids: CSARADNEQFF. CDR3 nucleotide sequence: TGCAGTGCTAGAGCGGACAATGAGCAGTTCTTC.